The entry that follows covers one TCR beta chain sequence. Deletions cut 2 bases from V and 5 bases from J, with 6 bases between. The CDR3 spans 13 residues. This entry comes from a study of blood T cell repertoires in COVID-19. Study-wide background: Acute-phase and convalescent COVID-19 samples originated in the United States, Italy and Spain.

The protocol was immunoSEQ multiplex PCR, while the TCRdb copy is restricted to in-frame clones and leaves out a portion. The table has about 150,000 clones, 85% to 90% seen once; the top ten hold about 15%. The source of this sequence is a woman in her thirties or forties with acute or convalescent COVID-19. Material: peripheral blood. This chain uses TRBV12-3 or TRBV12-4 with TRBJ2-2; maybe TRBD1 (5 bases). The CDR3 sequence: CASSLPGTGELFF. The CDR3 nucleotides read TGTGCCAGCAGTTTACCAGGGACCGGGGAGCTGTTTTTT.